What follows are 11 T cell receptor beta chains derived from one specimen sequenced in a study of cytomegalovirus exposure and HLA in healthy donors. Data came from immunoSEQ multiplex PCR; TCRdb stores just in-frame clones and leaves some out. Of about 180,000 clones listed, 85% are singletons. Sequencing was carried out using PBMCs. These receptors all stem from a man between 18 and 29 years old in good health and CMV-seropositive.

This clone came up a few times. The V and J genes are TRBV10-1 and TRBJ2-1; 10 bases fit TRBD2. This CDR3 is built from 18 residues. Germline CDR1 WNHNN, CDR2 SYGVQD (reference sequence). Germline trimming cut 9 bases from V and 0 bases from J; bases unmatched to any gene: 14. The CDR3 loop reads CASGEGLAGVRSYNEQFF. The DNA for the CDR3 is TGCGCCAGTGGTGAGGGGCTAGCGGGAGTACGCTCCTACAATGAGCAGTTCTTC.

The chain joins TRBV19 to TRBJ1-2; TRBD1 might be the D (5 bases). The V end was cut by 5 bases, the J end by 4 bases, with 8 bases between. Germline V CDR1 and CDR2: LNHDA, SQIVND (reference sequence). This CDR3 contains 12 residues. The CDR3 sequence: CASSRDSYGYTF. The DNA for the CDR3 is TGTGCCAGTAGTCGAGACAGCTATGGCTACACCTTC.

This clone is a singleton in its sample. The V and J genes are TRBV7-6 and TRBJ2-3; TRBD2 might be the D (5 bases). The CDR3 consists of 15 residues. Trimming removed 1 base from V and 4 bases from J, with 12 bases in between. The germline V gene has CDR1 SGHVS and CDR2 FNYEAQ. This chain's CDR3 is CASSLDGLGADTQYF. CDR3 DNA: TGTGCCAGCAGCTTAGATGGACTCGGGGCAGATACGCAGTATTTT.

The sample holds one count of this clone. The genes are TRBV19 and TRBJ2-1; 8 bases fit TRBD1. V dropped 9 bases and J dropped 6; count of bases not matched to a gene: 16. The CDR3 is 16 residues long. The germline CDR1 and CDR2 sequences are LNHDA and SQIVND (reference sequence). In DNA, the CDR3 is TGTGCCAGCTTTAAAGGCGGACAGGGTGGCTTCAATGAGCAGTTCTTC. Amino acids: CASFKGGQGGFNEQFF.

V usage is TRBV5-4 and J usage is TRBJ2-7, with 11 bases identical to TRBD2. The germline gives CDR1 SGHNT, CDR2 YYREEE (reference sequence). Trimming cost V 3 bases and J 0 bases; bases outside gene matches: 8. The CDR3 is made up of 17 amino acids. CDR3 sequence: CASSSRTSGPNSYEQYF. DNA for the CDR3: TGTGCCAGCAGCTCGAGGACTAGCGGGCCGAACTCCTACGAGCAGTACTTC.

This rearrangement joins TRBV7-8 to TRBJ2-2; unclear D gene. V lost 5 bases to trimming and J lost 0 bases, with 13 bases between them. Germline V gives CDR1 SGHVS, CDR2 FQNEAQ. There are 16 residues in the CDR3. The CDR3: CASSVPGIANTGELFF. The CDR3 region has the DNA TGTGCCAGCAGCGTCCCCGGTATCGCGAACACCGGGGAGCTGTTTTTT.

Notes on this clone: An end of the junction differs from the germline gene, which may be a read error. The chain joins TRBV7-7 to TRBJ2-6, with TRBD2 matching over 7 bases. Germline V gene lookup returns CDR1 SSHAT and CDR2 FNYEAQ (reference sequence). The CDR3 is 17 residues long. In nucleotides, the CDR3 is TGTGCTAGCAGCTTAGCGGGTAGCGGGTCGGGGGCCAACGTCCTGACTTTC. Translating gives CASSLAGSGSGANVLTF.

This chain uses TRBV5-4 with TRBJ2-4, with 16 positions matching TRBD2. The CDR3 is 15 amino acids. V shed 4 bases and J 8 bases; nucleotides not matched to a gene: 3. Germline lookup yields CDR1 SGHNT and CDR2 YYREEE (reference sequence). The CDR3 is CASSRGLAGGDIQYF. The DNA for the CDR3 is TGTGCCAGCAGCAGGGGACTAGCGGGAGGGGACATTCAGTACTTC.

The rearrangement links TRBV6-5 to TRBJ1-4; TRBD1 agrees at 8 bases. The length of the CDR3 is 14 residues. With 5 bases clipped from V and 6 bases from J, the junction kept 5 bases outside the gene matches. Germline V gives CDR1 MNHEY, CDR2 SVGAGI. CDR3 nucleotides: TGTGCCAGCAGTCGACAGGGGAGGGATGAAAAACTGTTTTTT. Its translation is CASSRQGRDEKLFF.

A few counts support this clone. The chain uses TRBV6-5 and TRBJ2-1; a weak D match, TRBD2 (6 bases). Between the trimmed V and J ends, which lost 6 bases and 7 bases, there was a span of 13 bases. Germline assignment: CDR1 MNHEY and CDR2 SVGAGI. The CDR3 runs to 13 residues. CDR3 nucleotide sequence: TGTGCCAGCAGCCCCCGACTAGGTAATGAGCAGTTCTTC. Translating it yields CASSPRLGNEQFF.

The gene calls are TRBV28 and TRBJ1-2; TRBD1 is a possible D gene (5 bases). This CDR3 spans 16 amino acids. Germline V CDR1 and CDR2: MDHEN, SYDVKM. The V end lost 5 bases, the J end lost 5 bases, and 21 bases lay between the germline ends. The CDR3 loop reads CASSGGQVNYRYGYTF. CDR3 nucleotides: TGTGCCAGCAGTGGTGGACAAGTTAATTATAGGTATGGCTACACCTTC.